The 20 T cell receptor beta chains presented below share a single source sample, sequenced in a study of blood T cell repertoires in COVID-19. Sequencing used immunoSEQ multiplex PCR; TCRdb keeps in-frame clones, though not all of them. Among 150,000 to 200,000 clones listed, roughly three quarters were seen once. The sequenced sample consisted of peripheral blood. These receptors all stem from an elderly woman with COVID-19, enrolled during active disease.

In DNA form, the CDR3 reads TGTGCCAGCAGCGTACGGGGACAGGGATCAGAAACAGATACGCAGTATTTT. Protein: CASSVRGQGSETDTQYF. The rearrangement links TRBV9 to TRBJ2-3, with 9 positions matching TRBD1. The germline gives CDR1 SGDLS, CDR2 YYNGEE. J gave up 3 bases and V 1 base, and 9 bases lay outside the gene matches. The CDR3 totals 17 residues.

The chain combines TRBV2 with TRBJ1-6, with a possible D match to TRBD1 (5 bases). Trimming took off 3 bases at V and 5 bases at J, with 14 bases between the two ends. This CDR3 spans 16 amino acids. Germline V CDR1 and CDR2: SNHLY, FYNNEI. CDR3 nucleotide sequence: TGTGCCAGCAGTGATCAGGGCGGGGATAATAATTCACCCCTCCACTTT. Translating it yields CASSDQGGDNNSPLHF.

Regarding this clone: The same CDR3 can be traced to other DNA sequences in this sample. The chain combines TRBV11-2 with TRBJ2-7, with 7 positions matching TRBD1. The trim removed 5 bases at V and 6 bases at J, leaving 4 bases unmatched. CDR1 is SGHAT, CDR2 FQNNGV, per germline. There are 12 residues in the CDR3. CDR3 amino acids: CASSPGGSEQYF. The CDR3 bases are TGTGCCAGCAGCCCAGGGGGAAGCGAGCAGTACTTC.

The chain links TRBV7-2 to TRBJ2-1; D may be TRBD2 (5 bases). The CDR3 spans 14 residues. The V and J ends lost 5 bases and 1 base respectively, with 9 bases between them. Germline-derived CDR1 and CDR2 are SGHTA and FQGNSA. Here the CDR3 DNA reads TGTGCCAGCAGCCCGGGAAGATCCTACAATGAGCAGTTCTTC. It encodes CASSPGRSYNEQFF.

This chain joins TRBV29-1 and TRBJ2-7; D remains ambiguous. V dropped 4 bases and J dropped 3 bases, with 16 bases sitting between them. The CDR3 runs to 14 residues. Per the germline V gene, CDR1 is SQVTM and CDR2 is ANQGSEA. The CDR3 spells CSVAAVGLNYEQYF. The CDR3 nucleotides read TGCAGCGTTGCCGCGGTCGGTCTGAACTACGAGCAGTACTTC.

V usage is TRBV28 and J usage is TRBJ2-2, with 13 bases identical to TRBD2. Germline CDR1 is MDHEN and CDR2 is SYDVKM. The CDR3 covers 19 residues. V trimming: 3 bases; J trimming: 8 bases; junction bases outside the gene matches: 15. The CDR3 protein is CASSLPTSGRYTGLGELFF. CDR3 nucleotide sequence: TGTGCCAGCAGTTTGCCGACTAGCGGGAGGTATACCGGGTTGGGGGAGCTGTTTTTT.

This chain connects TRBV3-1 (or the pseudogene TRBV3-2) to TRBJ2-1; D ambiguous. This CDR3 region has 14 residues. Germline V lookup: CDR1 LGHDT, CDR2 YNNKEL (reference sequence). Between the trimmed V and J ends, which lost 4 bases and 4 bases, there was a span of 11 bases. This CDR3 is CASSPYTSYNEQFF. CDR3 DNA: TGTGCCAGCAGCCCTTACACCAGTTACAATGAGCAGTTCTTC.

This clone was detected ten times or more. The gene calls are TRBV27 and TRBJ1-6; D gene ambiguous. Trimming stripped 5 bases from V and 5 bases from J, with 10 bases between. There are 14 residues in the CDR3. Germline V gene data show CDR1 as MNHEY and CDR2 as SMNVEV (reference sequence). DNA for the CDR3: TGTGCCAGCAGTCCCCAGGTGAATAATTCACCCCTCCACTTT. Its translation: CASSPQVNNSPLHF.

The V and J genes are TRBV5-4 and TRBJ2-3; 9 bases align to TRBD1. Unmatched junction bases numbered 3, after V lost 0 bases and J lost 4 bases. Germline values: CDR1 SGHNT, CDR2 YYREEE (reference sequence). CDR3 length: 15 amino acids. CDR3 protein: CASSLGGTGPDTQYF. CDR3 DNA: TGTGCCAGCAGCTTGGGGGGGACAGGGCCAGATACGCAGTATTTT.

This clone was found many times. The V call is TRBV21-1, the J call TRBJ2-7; TRBD1, the table's D call, lacks a check against the DNA. TRBV21-1 is a known pseudogene. The CDR3 runs to 17 residues. For the CDR3, the DNA is TGTGCCAGCAGCAAAAAGTCCTGGCAGGGGTTCTCCTACGAGCAGTACTTC. This codes for CASSKKSWQGFSYEQYF.

This clone turned up a few times. The CDR3 sequence is CASSKGGGTYGYTF. CDR3 nucleotides: TGTGCCAGCAGCAAAGGGGGAGGGACCTATGGCTACACCTTC. This chain connects TRBV21-1 to TRBJ1-2. TRBV21-1 is marked as a pseudogene. This CDR3 is built from 14 residues.

The gene calls are TRBV19 and TRBJ1-2; 7 bases map to TRBD1. The CDR3 spans 15 residues. The V and J ends lost 4 bases and 2 bases, in that order; junction bases with no gene match: 7. Germline CDR1 is LNHDA and CDR2 is SQIVND (reference sequence). The CDR3 DNA reads as TGTGCCAGTAGTAACGTCAGACAGGGAAACTATGGCTACACCTTC. Its protein is CASSNVRQGNYGYTF.

The chain has TRBV6-5 and TRBJ1-2, with D possibly matching TRBD1 (5 bases). V gave up 8 bases and J gave up 6 bases, with 19 bases separating them. The CDR3 loop spans 14 amino acids. The germline gives CDR1 MNHEY, CDR2 SVGAGI. The CDR3 sequence is CASRHPGDPDGYTF. CDR3 sequence (DNA): TGTGCCAGCCGCCACCCGGGGGATCCAGATGGCTACACCTTC.

V is TRBV19 and J is TRBJ1-2; no clear D. V was shortened by 1 base and J by 0 bases, with 12 bases between the two germline ends. The CDR3 loop spans 16 amino acids. The germline gives CDR1 LNHDA, CDR2 SQIVND (reference sequence). This CDR3 is CASSIVTALANYGYTF. CDR3 coding DNA: TGTGCCAGTAGTATAGTAACTGCCTTAGCTAACTATGGCTACACCTTC.

This chain connects TRBV9 to TRBJ1-2, with D possibly TRBD1 on 5 matching bases. The CDR3 has 20 amino acids. V was shortened by 0 bases and J by 3 bases, with 27 bases between the two germline ends. CDR1 is SGDLS, CDR2 YYNGEE, per germline. The CDR3, as DNA: TGTGCCAGCAGCGTAGACCCCGGACGGGGGGACGGCCACGGGGACTATGGCTACACCTTC. It yields the protein CASSVDPGRGDGHGDYGYTF.

The rearrangement joins TRBV14 to TRBJ2-1; 7 positions agree with TRBD1. The CDR3 has 16 residues. Germline V gene data show CDR1 as SGHDN and CDR2 as FVKESK. V trimming: 4 bases; J trimming: 2 bases; junction bases outside the gene matches: 8. This chain's CDR3 is CASSRQGENPYNEQFF. CDR3 DNA sequence: TGTGCCAGCAGCCGTCAGGGGGAAAATCCCTACAATGAGCAGTTCTTC.

V gene TRBV6-1 combines with J gene TRBJ1-2, with 7 bases identical to TRBD1. Germline V gene data show CDR1 as MNHNS and CDR2 as SASEGT. V shed 2 bases and J 4 bases; nucleotides not matched to a gene: 7. The CDR3 loop spans 15 amino acids. The CDR3 nucleotides are TGTGCCAGCAGTGAAATCGGGACAGCGCCCTATGGCTACACCTTC. Its translation is CASSEIGTAPYGYTF.

This clone was seen only once. Other nucleotide sequences from this sample produce the same CDR3. The chain uses TRBV7-9 and TRBJ1-2; tentative D call: TRBD1 (5 bases). Per the germline V gene, CDR1 is SEHNR and CDR2 is FQNEAQ (reference sequence). Trimming pared 1 base from V and 2 bases from J, leaving 8 bases between. The CDR3 totals 14 residues. The CDR3 loop is CASSLGGLNYGYTF. DNA of the CDR3: TGTGCCAGCAGCTTAGGGGGACTGAACTATGGCTACACCTTC. Filled out from reference TRBV7-9 and TRBJ1-2, the complete variable domain reads DTGVSQNPRHKITKRGQNVTFRCDPISEHNRLYWYRQTLGQGPEFLTYFQNEAQLEKSRLLSDRFSAERPKGSFSTLEIQRTEQGDSAMYLCASSLGGLNYGYTFGSGTRLTVV.

The chain couples TRBV30 to TRBJ1-2; no firm D call. Germline lookup yields CDR1 GTSNPN and CDR2 SVGIG (reference sequence). This CDR3 spans 13 amino acids. The ends were cut back, 1 base at V and 2 bases at J, with 8 bases in the middle. The DNA of the CDR3 is TGTGCCTGGAGTGACCGGGTCAACTATGGCTACACCTTC. Residues: CAWSDRVNYGYTF. Combining the CDR3 with reference TRBV30 and TRBJ1-2 gives the whole variable domain SQTIHQWPATLVQPVGSPLSLECTVEGTSNPNLYWYRQAAGRGLQLLFYSVGIGQISSEVPQNLSASRPQDRQFILSSKKLLLSDSGFYLCAWSDRVNYGYTFGSGTRLTVV.

The V call is TRBV7-2, the J call TRBJ1-2, with 9 bases aligning to TRBD1. With V trimmed by 1 base and J by 7 bases, 13 bases remained unmatched. Germline values: CDR1 SGHTA, CDR2 FQGNSA. The CDR3 covers 17 residues. The CDR3 coding sequence is TGTGCCAGCAGCTTAGTGGGCTGGGGACAGGGAATAACTGGCTACACCTTC. Protein product: CASSLVGWGQGITGYTF.